Listed here are 5 T cell receptor beta chains from one sample, sequenced in a study of EBV T-cell therapy then PD-1 blockade in nasopharyngeal carcinoma. Their target antigens are unknown. Indicated treatment: AdE1-LMPpoly-expanded autologous EBV-specific T-cell therapy followed by anti-PD-1 nivolumab. Using immunoSEQ multiplex PCR, the repertoire was profiled, and TCRdb retains in-frame clones only, with some absent. The sample lists some 20,000 clones, 84% seen once, with around 29% in the top ten. The material was CD8+ T cells from blood, obtained at roughly day 35 from a patient whose treatment included autologous EBV-specific T cells and nivolumab. Receptor source: a man in his forties or fifties with nasopharyngeal carcinoma.

CDR3 protein: CSVLTGTGYNEQFF. CDR3 DNA: TGCAGCGTCCTAACCGGGACCGGTTACAATGAGCAGTTCTTC. This chain connects TRBV29-1 to TRBJ2-1, with D tentatively TRBD1 or TRBD2 (5 bases each). Germline lookup yields CDR1 SQVTM and CDR2 ANQGSEA. The CDR3 totals 14 residues. V lost 6 bases, J lost 4 bases, and 16 bases lay in between.

This rearrangement joins TRBV3-1 (or the pseudogene TRBV3-2) to TRBJ2-5; TRBD2 matches at 11 bases. Trimming cost V 0 bases and J 5 bases; bases outside gene matches: 8. This CDR3 is built from 17 residues. Looked up from germline, CDR1 is LGHDT and CDR2 is YNNKEL (reference sequence). The CDR3 DNA reads as TGTGCCAGCAGCCAAGATTGGGATAGCGGGGGGGTGGAGACCCAGTACTTC. Its translation is CASSQDWDSGGVETQYF.

The chain couples TRBV9 to TRBJ1-1; no clear D. This CDR3 is built from 15 residues. Trimming cost V 0 bases and J 0 bases, with 9 bases left between them. Per the germline V gene, CDR1 is SGDLS and CDR2 is YYNGEE. DNA for the CDR3: TGTGCCAGCAGCGTAGGCGCAGACTTGAACACTGAAGCTTTCTTT. Amino acids: CASSVGADLNTEAFF.

This chain joins TRBV5-1 and TRBJ2-7, with D hard to call. CDR1 is SGHRS and CDR2 is YFSETQ in the germline V gene. The CDR3 consists of 11 residues. V was pared by 0 bases and J by 6 bases, with 4 bases between. CDR3 sequence (DNA): TGCGCCAGCAGCTTGGGAGGCGAGCAGTACTTC. Translated: CASSLGGEQYF. Full variable domain (remainder filled in from reference TRBV5-1 and TRBJ2-7): KAGVTQTPRYLIKTRGQQVTLSCSPISGHRSVSWYQQTPGQGLQFLFEYFSETQRNKGNFPGRFSGRQFSNSRSEMNVSTLELGDSALYLCASSLGGEQYFGPGTRLTVT.

The chain couples TRBV5-1 to TRBJ2-7; TRBD2 matches at 8 bases. Per germline, CDR1 SGHRS and CDR2 YFSETQ. The CDR3 runs 13 residues. The V and J ends lost 7 bases and 4 bases, in that order; junction bases with no gene match: 7. The CDR3 here is CASGAGGRYEQYF. The CDR3 nucleotides are TGCGCCAGCGGTGCGGGGGGCCGGTACGAGCAGTACTTC.